This TCR beta chain was retrieved from a study of shared clonotypes between healthy human individuals. In the study overall: CD4 naive cells filled three plates per donor, CD4 memory three, CD8 naive two and CD8 memory one.

Comment on this clone: Its antigen is unknown.

Study-wide points: Naive subsets tended to show greater estimated richness than memory subsets. The naive CD4 repertoires of a few donors were compared, and roughly 5% of clonotypes were shared.

This CDR3 has 19 residues. Germline CDR1 reads SEHNR; CDR2 reads FQNEAQ (reference sequence). V gave up 1 base and J gave up 0 bases, with 19 bases separating them. In the naive CD8 group, cells lacked CD45RO and were positively selected for CCR7, so terminally differentiated effector memory CD45RA+ cells were left out. The healthy adult donors were HIV-negative and reported no recent acute infections or vaccinations. Method: immunoSEQ multiplex PCR; TCRdb's copy keeps in-frame clones and lacks some. The table shows millions of clones, with under 95% occurring only once. The V gene is TRBV7-9, the J gene TRBJ1-5; unclear D gene. This TCR was sampled from a man between 18 and 29 years old in good health. Some clones in this sample may be carry-over from other donors' samples. What was sequenced was naive CD8+ T cells from PBMCs. CDR3 DNA: TGTGCCAGCAGCTTAGAGTATACGGGTGCAGGCTATAGCAATCAGCCCCAGCATTTT. It codes for CASSLEYTGAGYSNQPQHF.